The clone carrying this T cell receptor (beta chain) has only a few counts. The antigen is unknown. Researchers made TCR cDNA using 5'RACE template switching, and this step added a universal primer site and UMIs. Each CDR3 protein is one row after TCRdb ran MiXCR on the 5' RACE reads. The table shows some 550,000 distinct CDR3 sequences, with about a fifth occurring only once. The data derive from a study of T cells after yellow fever vaccination. In the study overall: With SMART-Seq v4 Ultra Low Input, the fractions containing low cell numbers were prepared.

Findings of the study overall: Booster sampling recovered most clones from primary vaccination (under 98% CD4, roughly 86% CD8).

Germline lookup yields CDR1 GTSNPN and CDR2 SVGIG (reference sequence). V was pared by 0 bases and J by 4 bases, with 7 bases between. The CDR3 is made up of 13 amino acids. The origin of this receptor is a young man who received the YFV17D yellow fever vaccine. The specimen comprised PBMCs, sampled 15 days after the yellow fever booster vaccination. The V call is TRBV30, the J call TRBJ2-1, with D unresolved. For the CDR3, the DNA is TGTGCCTGGAGTGTTTCCCCGTACAATGAGCAGTTCTTC. Its translation: CAWSVSPYNEQFF.